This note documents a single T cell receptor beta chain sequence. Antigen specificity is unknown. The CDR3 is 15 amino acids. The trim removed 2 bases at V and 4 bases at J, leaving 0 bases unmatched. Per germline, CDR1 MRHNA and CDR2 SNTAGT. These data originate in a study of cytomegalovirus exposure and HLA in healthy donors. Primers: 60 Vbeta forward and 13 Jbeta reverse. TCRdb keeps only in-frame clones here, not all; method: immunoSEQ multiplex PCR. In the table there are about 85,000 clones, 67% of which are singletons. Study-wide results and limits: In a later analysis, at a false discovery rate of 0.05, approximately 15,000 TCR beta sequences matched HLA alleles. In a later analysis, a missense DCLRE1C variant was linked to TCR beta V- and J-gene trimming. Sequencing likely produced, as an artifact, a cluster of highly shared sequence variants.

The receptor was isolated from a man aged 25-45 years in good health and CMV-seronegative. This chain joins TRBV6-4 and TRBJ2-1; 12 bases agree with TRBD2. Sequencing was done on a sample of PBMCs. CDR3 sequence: CASSDGLAGYNEQFF. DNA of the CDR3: TGTGCCAGCAGTGACGGACTAGCGGGGTACAATGAGCAGTTCTTC.